These 9 T cell receptor beta chains were sequenced from one sample in a study of OX40 agonist ivuxolimab in advanced cancers. Receptor amplification or capture employed the immunoSEQ multiplex PCR assay. TCRdb's version of the immuneACCESS table is confined to in-frame rearrangements and falls short of the full clone set. An unresolved V gene accounts for under half of the shortfall where checked; the remainder is of unknown origin. The table for this sample lists some 94,000 clones; more than 95% of them were counted only once. In total, the top ten clones hold around 2.2% of the sample. The specimen comprised CD4+ or CD8+ T cells sorted from blood, sampled in a trial of the OX40 agonist ivuxolimab. The receptor source for this set is an adult with an advanced solid tumor such as melanoma, head and neck, liver or kidney cancer.

As to this clone: Within the sample, other DNA sequences also encode this same CDR3. J is TRBJ2-7 and V is TRBV30; D is perhaps TRBD1 (6 bases). Trimming stripped 2 bases from V and 2 bases from J, with 10 bases between. Germline CDR1 is GTSNPN and CDR2 is SVGIG (reference sequence). The CDR3 spans 13 residues. The CDR3 loop reads CAWSLGQTYEQYF. DNA of the CDR3: TGTGCCTGGAGTCTGGGACAAACCTACGAGCAGTACTTC.

This rearrangement joins TRBV11-1 to TRBJ2-3, with TRBD2 matching over 7 bases. V lost 6 bases to trimming and J lost 0 bases; unmatched junction nucleotides: 9. CDR1 and CDR2 (germline): SGHAT, FQDESV (reference sequence). The CDR3 runs 16 residues. CDR3 protein: CASSPWGGGSTDTQYF. In nucleotides, the CDR3 is TGTGCCAGCAGTCCCTGGGGCGGGGGTAGCACAGATACGCAGTATTTT.

This clone was observed a single time. One end of the junction does not line up with germline, which may come from a read error. J is TRBJ1-2 and V is TRBV5-1; no definite D call. CDR1 is SGHRS, CDR2 YFSETQ, per germline. The CDR3 is 13 residues long. As DNA, the CDR3 is TGTGCCAGCAGCTTCGTGGTTATCGACGGCTACACCTTC. This translates into CASSFVVIDGYTF. The variable domain in full, with the rest retrieved from reference TRBV5-1 and TRBJ1-2, is KAGVTQTPRYLIKTRGQQVTLSCSPISGHRSVSWYQQTPGQGLQFLFEYFSETQRNKGNFPGRFSGRQFSNSRSEMNVSTLELGDSALYLCASSFVVIDGYTFGSGTRLTVV.

Points on this clone: Other DNA sequences in this sample translate to the same CDR3. The rearrangement joins TRBV27 to TRBJ2-7, with D perhaps TRBD2 (5 bases). The CDR3 is 11 residues long. Looked up from germline, CDR1 is MNHEY and CDR2 is SMNVEV (reference sequence). Trimming cost V 5 bases and J 7 bases, with 9 bases left between them. The CDR3 spells CASSPGGEQYF. Here the CDR3 DNA reads TGTGCCAGCAGTCCGGGCGGGGAGCAGTACTTC.

The chain combines TRBV19 with TRBJ1-5; possibly TRBD1 for D (5 bases). The CDR3 consists of 16 residues. With 4 bases removed from V and 0 bases from J, the gap between germline ends came to 13 bases. Germline values: CDR1 LNHDA, CDR2 SQIVND (reference sequence). CDR3 region: CASSTTASYSNQPQHF. The CDR3 DNA reads as TGTGCCAGTAGTACGACAGCTAGCTATAGCAATCAGCCCCAGCATTTT. Supplemented by reference TRBV19 and TRBJ1-5, the full variable domain reads DGGITQSPKYLFRKEGQNVTLSCEQNLNHDAMYWYRQDPGQGLRLIYYSQIVNDFQKGDIAEGYSVSREKKESFPLTVTSAQKNPTAFYLCASSTTASYSNQPQHFGDGTRLSIL.

This chain connects TRBV5-1 to TRBJ2-4, with 9 bases identical to TRBD1. CDR3 size: 14 residues. Germline V gene data show CDR1 as SGHRS and CDR2 as YFSETQ. V trimming: 3 bases; J trimming: 4 bases; junction bases outside the gene matches: 2. CDR3 DNA sequence: TGCGCCAGCAGCTCGGGGACAGGGAAAAACATTCAGTACTTC. It yields the protein CASSSGTGKNIQYF.

This rearrangement joins TRBV7-8 to TRBJ1-1, with a possible D match to TRBD1 (5 bases). Trimming pared 5 bases from V and 4 bases from J, leaving 20 bases between. The CDR3 is 16 amino acids. CDR1 and CDR2 from the germline V gene are SGHVS and FQNEAQ. This chain's CDR3 is CASSPFMSLGGTEAFF. In nucleotides, the CDR3 is TGTGCCAGCAGCCCCTTCATGAGCCTGGGGGGCACTGAAGCTTTCTTT.

The chain combines TRBV10-2 with TRBJ2-7, with D possibly matching TRBD1 (5 bases). V was pared by 7 bases and J by 2 bases, with 15 bases between. Germline loops: CDR1 WSHSY, CDR2 SAAADI. This CDR3 has 14 amino acids. CDR3 sequence: CASTDLSGTYEQYF. CDR3 coding DNA: TGCGCCAGCACGGATCTCTCAGGGACCTACGAGCAGTACTTC.

This chain links TRBV11-2 with TRBJ2-2; D remains unclear. Per the germline V gene, CDR1 is SGHAT and CDR2 is FQNNGV. Deletions cut 1 base from V and 3 bases from J, with 6 bases between. The CDR3 extends over 14 amino acids. The CDR3 protein is CASSLATYTGELFF. CDR3 in DNA: TGTGCCAGCAGCTTAGCCACTTACACCGGGGAGCTGTTTTTT.